These T cell receptor beta chains were read from a single sample in a study of memory B cells and T cells in multiple sclerosis. The data were produced by immunoSEQ multiplex PCR, yet TCRdb's version contains in-frame clones alone and is incomplete. The sample records around 30,000 clones, roughly 83% being singletons. Which antigens these TCRs recognize remains unknown. Sequenced sample: PBMCs from blood kept in culture. Every receptor here comes from a human donor with multiple sclerosis. The CDR3 runs from the conserved cysteine through the conserved F or W. Fields, in order: V gene, J gene, clone size, D gene, CDR3 protein, CDR3 DNA. D genes are given only for firm matches. Expanded clones are given a class, and other clones once, few, many or no size at all.

TRBV9	TRBJ1-2	once	.	CASNPTGVLRHGYTF	TGTGCCAGCAACCCCACTGGGGTCCTACGCCATGGCTACACCTTC
TRBV11-2	TRBJ1-1	once	.	CASSLRMNTEAFF	TGTGCCAGCAGCTTGAGGATGAACACTGAAGCTTTCTTT
TRBV29-1	TRBJ1-2	.	.	CSVEGLTGIEGYTF	TGCAGCGTTGAAGGGCTCACAGGGATTGAGGGCTACACCTTC
TRBV9	TRBJ1-2	.	TRBD1	CASSVGTGDYGYTF	TGTGCCAGCAGCGTAGGGACAGGGGATTATGGCTACACCTTC
TRBV7-6	TRBJ2-7	.	.	CASSGLGGTYEQYF	TGTGCCAGCAGCGGCTTAGGAGGGACCTACGAGCAGTACTTC
TRBV5-1	TRBJ2-2	.	.	CASSLVVDLGELFF	TGCGCCAGCAGCTTGGTCGTCGACCTTGGGGAGCTGTTTTTT
TRBV7-6	TRBJ2-5	.	TRBD1	CASSPGTGMVTQYF	TGTGCCAGCAGCCCTGGGACAGGGATGGTGACCCAGTACTTC
TRBV13	TRBJ1-2	.	.	CASSLHALPHGYTF	TGTGCCAGCAGCTTACACGCCCTTCCCCATGGCTACACCTTC
TRBV7-8	TRBJ2-7	.	.	CASSLGSYEQYF	TGTGCCAGCAGCCTCGGTTCTTACGAGCAGTACTTC
TRBV5-6	TRBJ2-5	.	TRBD1	CASSLKGAATGQETQYF	TGTGCCAGCAGCTTGAAGGGGGCCGCAACGGGACAAGAGACCCAGTACTTC
TRBV7-3	TRBJ1-1	.	TRBD1	CASSLAGTGDDEAFF	TGTGCCAGCAGCTTGGCCGGGACAGGGGATGATGAAGCTTTCTTT
TRBV6-6	TRBJ1-4	.	.	CASSYGQIIEKLFF	TGTGCCAGCAGTTACGGGCAGATTATCGAAAAACTGTTTTTT
TRBV10-2	TRBJ2-7	.	TRBD2	CASSHGTSVSSYEQYF	TGCGCCAGCAGCCACGGGACTAGCGTTTCGTCCTACGAGCAGTACTTC
TRBV5-1	TRBJ2-7	few	TRBD2	CASSLVRTSGYYYEQYF	TGCGCCAGCAGCTTGGTGCGGACTAGCGGATATTACTACGAGCAGTACTTC
TRBV9	TRBJ2-1	.	.	CASSVGASNYNEQFF	TGTGCCAGCAGCGTAGGAGCTTCTAATTACAATGAGCAGTTCTTC
TRBV10-2	TRBJ1-5	.	.	CASSSNQPQHF	TGCGCCAGCAGTTCTAATCAGCCCCAGCATTTT
TRBV6-5	TRBJ1-2	.	.	CASSPVGYGYTF	TGTGCCAGCAGCCCCGTCGGATATGGCTACACCTTC
TRBV5-1	TRBJ2-7	.	TRBD1	CASSLAGGQGPSYEQYF	TGCGCCAGCAGCTTGGCCGGGGGACAGGGACCCTCCTACGAGCAGTACTTC
TRBV5-1	TRBJ1-1	.	.	CASSFSTGEAFF	TGCGCCAGCAGCTTTAGTACGGGGGAAGCTTTCTTT
TRBV6-5	TRBJ1-1	.	.	CASSPSAPLNTEAFF	TGTGCCAGCAGCCCATCAGCCCCTCTGAACACTGAAGCTTTCTTT
TRBV2	TRBJ1-6	.	TRBD1	CASRPGQGNSPLHF	TGTGCCAGCAGACCGGGACAGGGGAATTCACCCCTCCACTTT
TRBV6-5	TRBJ2-2	.	.	CASRNEGKYGELFF	TGTGCCAGCAGAAATGAGGGGAAGTACGGGGAGCTGTTTTTT
TRBV7-6	TRBJ2-7	once	TRBD2	CASSLSGGADEQYF	TGTGCCAGCAGTCTTAGCGGGGGGGCAGACGAGCAGTACTTC
TRBV5-5	TRBJ1-1	.	.	CASSLAAGFYTEAFF	TGTGCCAGCAGCTTGGCGGCAGGGTTCTACACTGAAGCTTTCTTT
TRBV6-5	TRBJ2-7	.	TRBD2	CASSWLAGAAGEQYF	TGTGCCAGCAGTTGGCTAGCGGGCGCCGCGGGTGAGCAGTACTTC
TRBV9	TRBJ1-2	.	.	CASSPVSGINYGYTF	TGTGCCAGCAGCCCAGTCTCAGGGATTAACTATGGCTACACCTTC
TRBV6-1	TRBJ1-5	.	TRBD1	CASKKTGNQPQHF	TGTGCCAGCAAAAAGACAGGGAATCAGCCCCAGCATTTT
TRBV6-5	TRBJ1-2	.	.	CASSPLLIYGYTF	TGTGCCAGCAGTCCGCTCTTAATCTATGGCTACACCTTC
TRBV18	TRBJ1-5	.	.	CASSPRQDQPQHF	TGTGCCAGCTCACCAAGACAGGATCAGCCCCAGCATTTT
TRBV4-1	TRBJ1-1	once	.	CASSLGQQNTEAFF	TGCGCCAGCAGCCTGGGACAACAGAACACTGAAGCTTTCTTT
TRBV28	TRBJ1-4	.	.	CASSPPGGLKEKLFF	TGTGCCAGCAGCCCCCCGGGGGGGCTCAAGGAAAAACTGTTTTTT
TRBV27	TRBJ1-1	.	.	CASSFSELNTEAFF	TGTGCCAGCAGTTTCTCAGAACTGAACACTGAAGCTTTCTTT
TRBV27	TRBJ2-1	.	TRBD2	CASSFQGQPGLGLYNEQFF	TGTGCCAGCAGTTTCCAGGGACAACCGGGACTAGGACTTTACAATGAGCAGTTCTTC
TRBV10-3	TRBJ1-2	.	.	CAISEQTAYGYTF	TGTGCCATCAGTGAGCAGACTGCCTATGGCTACACCTTC
TRBV5-6	TRBJ1-5	.	.	CASSFGGQGAWPQHF	TGTGCCAGCAGCTTTGGAGGTCAGGGCGCCTGGCCCCAGCATTTT
TRBV7-9	TRBJ2-3	.	.	CASSSPGADTQYF	TGTGCCAGCAGCAGTCCAGGGGCAGATACGCAGTATTTT
TRBV5-6	TRBJ1-1	once	.	CASSLETGPMNTEAFF	TGTGCCAGCAGCCTAGAGACAGGCCCCATGAACACTGAAGCTTTCTTT
TRBV6-6	TRBJ1-1	.	.	CASSSGNLRTEAFF	TGTGCCAGCAGCTCAGGGAACTTGAGGACTGAAGCTTTCTTT
TRBV5-1	TRBJ1-1	once	.	CASSGQMNTEAFF	TGCGCCAGCAGCGGACAGATGAACACTGAAGCTTTCTTT
TRBV15	TRBJ2-5	.	.	CATSRAGSQETQYF	TGTGCCACCAGCAGAGCCGGCAGTCAAGAGACCCAGTACTTC
TRBV7-9	TRBJ1-4	once	.	CASSLGFSGQPNEKLFF	TGTGCCAGCAGCTTAGGTTTTTCCGGACAGCCAAATGAAAAACTGTTTTTT
TRBV5-1	TRBJ1-1	once	.	CASSLARGVSEAFF	TGCGCCAGCAGCTTGGCTAGGGGGGTCTCTGAAGCTTTCTTT
TRBV15	TRBJ2-3	.	TRBD2	CATSRDGREADTQYF	TGTGCCACCAGCAGAGATGGACGGGAGGCAGATACGCAGTATTTT
TRBV7-3	TRBJ1-1	few	.	CASSFSGGYMNTEAFF	TGTGCCAGCAGCTTTTCGGGGGGCTATATGAACACTGAAGCTTTCTTT
TRBV27	TRBJ2-7	.	TRBD1	CASRAGTGRSYEQYF	TGTGCCAGCAGAGCCGGGACAGGGAGGTCCTACGAGCAGTACTTC
TRBV5-1	TRBJ1-1	.	.	CASWGTVNTEAFF	TGCGCCAGCTGGGGGACCGTGAACACTGAAGCTTTCTTT
TRBV7-3	TRBJ2-4	.	.	CASSKAGAKNIQYF	TGTGCCAGCAGCAAAGCGGGAGCCAAAAACATTCAGTACTTC
TRBV5-1	TRBJ2-2	.	TRBD2	CASSLLPASGNTNTGELFF	TGCGCCAGCAGCTTGTTGCCGGCTAGCGGGAACACCAACACCGGGGAGCTGTTTTTT
TRBV19	TRBJ1-2	.	.	CASSTGRGEGYTF	TGTGCCAGTAGTACCGGACGAGGTGAGGGCTACACCTTC